Listed below are T cell receptor beta chains from one sample, sequenced in a study of cytomegalovirus exposure and HLA in healthy donors. TCRdb keeps only in-frame clones here, not all; method: immunoSEQ multiplex PCR. The table records about 140,000 clones, roughly three fifths of them present only once. Sequencing was done on a sample of PBMCs. The receptor set was obtained from a woman aged 60-70 years in good health and CMV-seronegative. CDR3s include the opening cysteine and the closing phenylalanine or tryptophan. The D gene is left open where the match is weak. Size tells how often a clone was seen (once, few, many) or the class of an expanded clone, and some rows leave it out.

clone_size	v_call	d_call	j_call	cdr3_nt	cdr3_aa
-	TRBV2	TRBD2	TRBJ2-1	TGTGCCAGCAGTGATGCCGGGACTACCCGATCCTACAATGAGCAGTTCTTC	CASSDAGTTRSYNEQFF
-	TRBV5-4	TRBD2	TRBJ2-3	TGTGCCAGCAGCTTAAAAACGGGGGGGCATACAGATACGCAGTATTTT	CASSLKTGGHTDTQYF
-	TRBV5-1	TRBD2	TRBJ2-5	TGCGCCAGCAGCTTGGAACGGAGCGGGGGTACGGAGACCCAGTACTTC	CASSLERSGGTETQYF
-	TRBV27	TRBD1	TRBJ1-4	TGTGCCAGCAGAAATTCAGGGGGGACTAATGAAAAACTGTTTTTT	CASRNSGGTNEKLFF
-	TRBV6-6	TRBD1	TRBJ2-5	TGTGCCAGCAGTTTTTCCGGGACAGGGGGAAAGGAGACCCAGTACTTC	CASSFSGTGGKETQYF
few	TRBV7-2	-	TRBJ2-3	TGTGCCAGCAGCTTTGCCCGCTATCCAGATACGCAGTATTTT	CASSFARYPDTQYF
-	TRBV28	-	TRBJ1-4	TGTGCCAGCAGTCGGTCGACCGGGGATGGGAATGAAAAACTGTTTTTT	CASSRSTGDGNEKLFF
-	TRBV25-1	TRBD2	TRBJ2-5	TGTGCCAGCAGTGTTCCGGGAGGAACGGAGACCCAGTACTTC	CASSVPGGTETQYF
few	TRBV6-5	TRBD1	TRBJ1-5	TGTGCCAGCAGCTCAGGGGGTTTGAGCAATCAGCCCCAGCATTTT	CASSSGGLSNQPQHF
-	TRBV18	-	TRBJ2-3	TGTGCCAGCTCACCTTTAGGGACTCATAGCACAGATACGCAGTATTTT	CASSPLGTHSTDTQYF
-	TRBV7-2	-	TRBJ1-5	TGTGCCAGCAGCTTACAGGGGATCAATCAGCCCCAGCATTTT	CASSLQGINQPQHF
-	TRBV5-1	TRBD1	TRBJ1-2	TGCGCCAGCAGGAATTGGGACAGAAGCTATGGCTACACCTTC	CASRNWDRSYGYTF
-	TRBV6-5	TRBD1	TRBJ2-2	TGTGCCAGCAGTTACCTACAGGGGCCCGGGGAGCTGTTTTTT	CASSYLQGPGELFF